These 19 T cell receptor beta chains originate from one sample sequenced in a study of shared clonotypes between healthy human individuals. Repertoires were generated with immunoSEQ multiplex PCR, while TCRdb's copy carries only in-frame clones and drops some. The sample lists around 1.5 million clones, approximately 98% occurring once. Sequenced input: naive CD4+ T cells sorted from blood. The subset denotes: CD45RA+ positively selected. The receptors stem from a man aged 25 to 45 in good health.

Note on this clone: This sample also contains other DNA sequences that code for the same CDR3. The rearrangement joins TRBV30 to TRBJ1-4; 8 bases are shared with TRBD1. V was pared by 5 bases and J by 5 bases, with 4 bases of the junction left unmatched. CDR1 GTSNPN and CDR2 SVGIG come from the germline V gene (reference sequence). The CDR3 runs 13 residues. The CDR3 nucleotides read TGTGCCTGGGCAGGGGGCGCAAATGAAAAACTGTTTTTT. Translation: CAWAGGANEKLFF.

The chain uses TRBV29-1 and TRBJ2-7; D is unresolved. Trimming left V 6 bases short and J 3 bases short, with 18 bases between. Germline loops: CDR1 SQVTM, CDR2 ANQGSEA. CDR3 size: 14 residues. CDR3 DNA sequence: TGCAGCGTAGCCCTTTTGACTGGAAACTACGAGCAGTACTTC. Amino acid sequence: CSVALLTGNYEQYF.

This chain connects TRBV27 to TRBJ1-2, with TRBD1 identical over 7 bases. This CDR3 contains 15 residues. Trimming cost V 6 bases and J 8 bases; bases outside gene matches: 15. The V gene's germline CDR1 is MNHEY and CDR2 SMNVEV (reference sequence). The CDR3 region has the DNA TGTGCCAGCAGAAGACAGGGTCTGGATGAATTGGGCTACACCTTC. Protein product: CASRRQGLDELGYTF.

This sequence joins TRBV5-1 and TRBJ2-5; no clear D. V shed 1 base and J shed 6 bases, with 7 bases lying between them. CDR1 SGHRS and CDR2 YFSETQ come from the germline V gene. This CDR3 comprises 12 residues. CDR3 sequence reads: CASSLFGKTQYF. Here the CDR3 DNA reads TGCGCCAGCAGCTTGTTTGGGAAGACCCAGTACTTC.

This chain links TRBV2 with TRBJ2-3; 10 bases are a match to TRBD2. The CDR3 has 16 amino acids. Trimming cost V 2 bases and J 4 bases; bases outside gene matches: 6. Germline V gives CDR1 SNHLY, CDR2 FYNNEI. The CDR3 here is CASSEFVAGGADTQYF. The CDR3 nucleotides are TGTGCCAGCAGTGAATTTGTAGCGGGAGGTGCAGATACGCAGTATTTT.

The chain employs TRBV5-5 and TRBJ2-7; D remains unclear. Trimming stripped 1 base from V and 3 bases from J, with 8 bases between. Per the germline V gene, CDR1 is SGHKS and CDR2 is YYEKEE (reference sequence). The CDR3 sequence is 13 residues long. The CDR3 nucleotides read TGTGCCAGCAGCTTGAAGGGCGGCTACGAGCAGTACTTC. Translating gives CASSLKGGYEQYF.

V gene TRBV2 combines with J gene TRBJ1-2; 8 positions agree with TRBD1. From germline, CDR1 is SNHLY and CDR2 FYNNEI. The ends lost 3 bases at V and 7 bases at J; junction bases unmatched: 4. This CDR3 is built from 13 residues. The CDR3 region has the DNA TGTGCCAGCAGTGATACCAGGGGGCCTGGCTACACCTTC. Translated, it gives CASSDTRGPGYTF.

The chain uses TRBV6-1 and TRBJ2-1; D may be TRBD2 (6 bases). This CDR3 is 11 amino acids long. Per the germline V gene, CDR1 is MNHNS and CDR2 is SASEGT. V gave up 3 bases and J gave up 10 bases, with 7 bases separating them. The CDR3 loop reads CASSDGLEQFF. CDR3 coding DNA: TGTGCCAGCAGTGACGGACTAGAGCAGTTCTTC.

In regard to this clone: In the same sample, other DNA sequences code for this CDR3. V usage is TRBV7-9 and J usage is TRBJ2-7; 8 positions agree with TRBD1. From germline, CDR1 is SEHNR and CDR2 FQNEAQ (reference sequence). The CDR3 consists of 15 residues. Trimming cost V 1 base and J 4 bases; bases outside gene matches: 6. The CDR3 region is CASSLVAGGTYEQYF. The CDR3 DNA follows: TGTGCCAGCAGCTTAGTGGCAGGGGGCACTTACGAGCAGTACTTC.

This chain connects TRBV6-1 to TRBJ1-1; D is uncertain. This CDR3 contains 13 residues. Trimming cost V 2 bases and J 6 bases, with 10 bases left between them. Germline CDR1 is MNHNS and CDR2 is SASEGT. The CDR3 spells CASSESGRPEAFF. The CDR3 nucleotides read TGTGCCAGCAGTGAATCCGGGCGTCCTGAAGCTTTCTTT.

The chain couples TRBV5-4 to TRBJ2-2; D perhaps matches TRBD1 (7 bases). From germline, CDR1 is SGHNT and CDR2 YYREEE (reference sequence). Trimming shortened V by 3 bases and J by 5 bases, and 20 bases separated the two germline ends. The length of the CDR3 is 17 residues. The CDR3 nucleotides are TGTGCCAGCAGCTCCGGAACGGGGACAGCGGGTACCGGGGAGCTGTTTTTT. Translating gives CASSSGTGTAGTGELFF. Full variable domain (missing parts from reference TRBV5-4 and TRBJ2-2): ETGVTQSPTHLIKTRGQQVTLRCSSQSGHNTVSWYQQALGQGPQFIFQYYREEENGRGNFPPRFSGLQFPNYSSELNVNALELDDSALYLCASSSGTGTAGTGELFFGEGSRLTVL.

Concerning this clone itself: Relative to the germline gene, one junction end is altered; a read error may explain this. This chain uses TRBV6-1 with TRBJ1-2, with 10 positions matching TRBD1. CDR3 length: 16 amino acids. CDR1 is MNHNS and CDR2 is SASEGT in the germline V gene. The CDR3 is CASSGQGAIGSATRAF. As DNA, the CDR3 is TGTGCCAGCAGTGGACAGGGGGCGATTGGTTCCGCCACCCGGGCCTTC.

CDR3 DNA: TGTGCCAGCAGCTTACGGACTAGCGGGAGTAAAGAGGACTACGAGCAGTACTTC. It specifies CASSLRTSGSKEDYEQYF. V and J are TRBV5-6 and TRBJ2-7; the match to TRBD2 covers 13 bases. This CDR3 spans 18 amino acids. Germline CDR1 is SGHDT and CDR2 is YYEEEE. J lost 3 bases, V lost 2 bases, and 11 bases had no gene match.

V usage is TRBV30 and J usage is TRBJ1-2; D is unclear. Germline V CDR1 and CDR2: GTSNPN, SVGIG (reference sequence). This CDR3 contains 12 residues. V was cut by 3 bases and J by 8 bases, with 13 bases left in between. The CDR3 bases are TGTGCCTGGAGCGCGACAAGTGGCGGCTACACCTTC. This sequence encodes CAWSATSGGYTF.

The gene calls are TRBV10-3 and TRBJ2-2, with unresolved D. This CDR3 is 13 amino acids long. V was cut by 6 bases and J by 5 bases, with 10 bases left in between. Germline values: CDR1 ENHRY, CDR2 SYGVKD. The DNA for the CDR3 is TGTGCCATCAGCGCCAAGGGTACCGGGGAGCTGTTTTTT. Its protein product is CAISAKGTGELFF.

This clone appeared a single time. V is TRBV10-2 and J is TRBJ2-7; D unresolved. Germline assignment: CDR1 WSHSY and CDR2 SAAADI. V was clipped by 4 bases and J by 7 bases, with 14 bases between them. The CDR3 has 13 residues. The CDR3 protein is CASSAGVTYEQYF. Here the CDR3 DNA reads TGCGCCAGCAGTGCGGGCGTAACGTATGAGCAGTACTTC.

The rearrangement joins TRBV9 to TRBJ2-3; D remains ambiguous. Trimming cost V 1 base and J 1 base, with 7 bases left between them. The CDR3 has 14 amino acids. The germline gives CDR1 SGDLS, CDR2 YYNGEE. This CDR3 is CASSVTPRTDTQYF. In DNA form, the CDR3 reads TGTGCCAGCAGCGTAACCCCCCGCACAGATACGCAGTATTTT. Filled out from reference TRBV9 and TRBJ2-3, the complete variable domain reads DSGVTQTPKHLITATGQRVTLRCSPRSGDLSVYWYQQSLDQGLQFLIQYYNGEERAKGNILERFSAQQFPDLHSELNLSSLELGDSALYFCASSVTPRTDTQYFGPGTRLTVL.

V and J are TRBV5-6 and TRBJ2-7; D may be TRBD1 (5 bases). CDR1 is SGHDT, CDR2 YYEEEE, per germline. This CDR3 comprises 14 residues. Trimming shortened V by 3 bases and J by 2 bases, and 12 bases separated the two germline ends. CDR3 residues: CASSSVGRTYEQYF. Here the CDR3 DNA reads TGTGCCAGCAGCTCCGTGGGGCGGACCTACGAGCAGTACTTC.

The chain is built from TRBV27 and TRBJ2-3; D is unresolved. CDR3 size: 15 residues. Trimming took off 0 bases at V and 0 bases at J, with 7 bases between the two ends. The germline V gene encodes CDR1 MNHEY and CDR2 SMNVEV (reference sequence). As DNA, the CDR3 is TGTGCCAGCAGTTTATCCGGATCTAGCACAGATACGCAGTATTTT. It encodes CASSLSGSSTDTQYF.